This T cell receptor beta chain is drawn from a study of a mutant IDH1 vaccine in newly diagnosed glioma. Study details: Vaccine dosing followed radiotherapy by 4-6 weeks, or accompanied temozolomide cycles.

This clone has a single count. What it binds is unknown. Sequencing used immunoSEQ multiplex PCR; TCRdb keeps in-frame clones, though not all of them. The sample contains under 30,000 clones, 84% of which appear only once. V lost 8 bases, J lost 7 bases, and 15 bases lay in between. Per the germline V gene, CDR1 is MNHNS and CDR2 is SASEGT. The CDR3 is 13 residues long. Time point in this sample: week 47, end of study. What each vaccine dose contained was 300 ug of mutant IDH1 20-mer peptide, accompanied by topical imiquimod. Each patient was administered eight vaccinations, scheduled in weeks 1, 3, 5, 7, 11, 15, 19 and 23.

The specimen was PBMCs, collected from a glioma patient whose treatment included an IDH1 peptide vaccine. The sequence was obtained from a man between 40 and 49 years old with glioma. The chain has TRBV6-1 and TRBJ2-4, with D unclear. The CDR3 region is CASLMGSLNIQYF. DNA for the CDR3: TGTGCCAGCCTAATGGGGTCCCTGAACATTCAGTACTTC.